The 8 T cell receptor beta chains reported below all come from one sample, sequenced in a study of beta chain features in type 1 diabetes. TCRB transcripts that were expressed got sequenced, as all of the isolated RNA had been reverse transcribed. Produced via immunoSEQ multiplex PCR; TCRdb's table is partial and in-frame only. Counted here are about half a million clones, 10% to 12% occurring once; the ten biggest clones make up roughly 0.046%. The sequenced sample was naive CD4+ T cells from blood. All receptors come from a woman aged 18-29 years in good health.

This clone was seen a few times. This chain uses TRBV7-6 with TRBJ2-7, with D possibly matching TRBD2 (5 bases). Trimming cost V 4 bases and J 3 bases, with 16 bases left between them. CDR1 SGHVS and CDR2 FNYEAQ come from the germline V gene. CDR3 length equals 15 residues. The CDR3 nucleotides are TGTGCCAGCAGCTCGCGGACTCATCTTAACTACGAGCAGTACGTC. This codes for CASSSRTHLNYEQYV.

The chain recombines TRBV9 with TRBJ2-5; 7 bases align to TRBD1. V lost 4 bases, J lost 1 base, and 4 bases stayed unmatched. Germline lookup yields CDR1 SGDLS and CDR2 YYNGEE. There are 14 residues in the CDR3. The CDR3 DNA is TGTGCCAGCAGCTACCGGGACAGCCAAGAGACCCAGTACTTC. Translated, it gives CASSYRDSQETQYF.

The chain combines TRBV21-1 with TRBJ2-5. TRBV21-1 is a documented pseudogene. This CDR3 contains 15 residues. DNA for the CDR3: TGTGCCAGCAGCCCAAGTCTTCAGAGCCAAGAGACCCAGTACTTC. It specifies CASSPSLQSQETQYF.

This clone was detected only a few times. This sequence joins TRBV5-1 and TRBJ2-5; D gene uncertain. Per germline, CDR1 SGHRS and CDR2 YFSETQ. V was pared by 0 bases and J by 5 bases, with 14 bases between. The CDR3 runs to 15 residues. This chain's CDR3 is CASSLVRKSIETQYF. CDR3 in DNA: TGCGCCAGCAGCTTGGTAAGGAAGAGCATCGAGACCCAGTACTTC.

The chain couples TRBV7-2 to TRBJ1-6; D uncertain. CDR3 length: 15 amino acids. CDR1 and CDR2 (germline): SGHTA, FQGNSA. Trimming took 5 bases from V and 6 from J, leaving 14 bases between them. CDR3 in amino acids: CASSPRTAANSPLHF. CDR3 sequence (DNA): TGTGCCAGCAGCCCGAGGACTGCTGCTAATTCACCCCTCCACTTT.

This clone was seen more than once but under ten times. The chain has TRBV29-1 and TRBJ2-2; D tentatively reads TRBD1 or TRBD2 (5 bases each). Per germline, CDR1 SQVTM and CDR2 ANQGSEA. V lost 6 bases and J lost 7, with 27 bases in between. There are 17 residues in the CDR3. CDR3 sequence reads: CSVREQANTAPDGELFF. The CDR3 DNA follows: TGCAGCGTGAGGGAACAGGCCAATACGGCCCCAGACGGGGAGCTGTTTTTT.

The genes are TRBV9 and TRBJ2-7; 9 positions agree with TRBD1. The CDR3 sequence is 16 residues long. The J segment lost 5 bases and the V segment lost 0 bases, leaving 9 bases of the junction unmatched. Germline V lookup: CDR1 SGDLS, CDR2 YYNGEE. The CDR3 DNA sequence: TGTGCCAGCAGCGTAGGGGTGGGGACAGGGAGCAACGAGCAGTACTTC. It encodes CASSVGVGTGSNEQYF. The variable domain in full, completed from reference TRBV9 and TRBJ2-7, reads DSGVTQTPKHLITATGQRVTLRCSPRSGDLSVYWYQQSLDQGLQFLIQYYNGEERAKGNILERFSAQQFPDLHSELNLSSLELGDSALYFCASSVGVGTGSNEQYFGPGTRLTVT.

The genes are TRBV7-2 and TRBJ2-7; 9 positions match TRBD2. Looked up from germline, CDR1 is SGHTA and CDR2 is FQGNSA. J was trimmed by 2 bases and V by 8 bases; bases with no gene match: 7. The CDR3 is 14 amino acids. The CDR3 protein is CASPKRGDTYEQYV. The DNA of the CDR3 is TGTGCCAGCCCTAAGCGGGGGGACACCTACGAGCAGTACGTC.